This entry lists 21 T cell receptor delta chains sequenced from one sample in a study of human gamma delta and Vdelta1 T cells. No antigen has been identified for these receptors. TCRdb called clones from the PCR reads again using CATT. The sample has 5,000 to 8,000 delta-chain clones, around 41% seen once. The sequencing input was Vdelta1 gamma-delta T cells from blood grown in culture (DOT cells). These receptors were obtained from a human donor in good health.

This rearrangement joins TRDV1 to TRDJ1, with 7 bases aligning to TRDD3. The CDR3 runs to 18 residues. CDR1 and CDR2 from the germline V gene are TSWWSYY and QGS. The J segment lost 5 bases and the V segment lost 4 bases, leaving 19 bases of the junction unmatched. This CDR3 reads CALGGRFIIHGGGDKLIF. The DNA of the CDR3 is TGTGCTCTTGGGGGGCGCTTCATAATCCATGGGGGAGGAGATAAACTCATCTTT.

This rearrangement joins TRDV1 to TRDJ1; 8 nucleotides agree with TRDD3. V was clipped by 1 base and J by 2 bases; unmatched bases: 24. Germline CDR1 reads TSWWSYY; CDR2 reads QGS. CDR3 length: 22 amino acids. The CDR3 DNA is TGTGCTCTTGGGGAACCCCCTAGCTCCGAGCTCCCTCTCTACTGGGGGACCGATAAACTCATCTTT. Protein sequence: CALGEPPSSELPLYWGTDKLIF.

In its sample, this clone was seen a few times. Other nucleotide sequences from this sample produce the same CDR3. The chain recombines TRDV1 with TRDJ1; 11 nucleotides align to TRDD3. The ends lost 3 bases at V and 0 bases at J; junction bases unmatched: 9. The CDR3 is 18 residues long. CDR1 and CDR2 from the germline V gene are TSWWSYY and QGS. The CDR3 nucleotides read TGTGCTCTTGGGGAGCAATCTGGGGGATACCCGTACACCGATAAACTCATCTTT. Protein: CALGEQSGGYPYTDKLIF.

This clone has a handful of counts. The chain couples TRDV1 to TRDJ1; TRDD2 is a possible D gene (6 bases). Germline assignment: CDR1 TSWWSYY and CDR2 QGS. This CDR3 has 24 amino acids. V was cut by 3 bases and J by 2 bases, with 40 bases left in between. The CDR3 sequence: CALGDPTFPLNGVHENTRTDKLIF. CDR3 coding DNA: TGTGCTCTTGGGGACCCGACCTTCCCTCTTAATGGGGTCCACGAAAATACGCGGACCGATAAACTCATCTTT.

Only a few counts were recorded for this clone. This chain joins TRDV1 and TRDJ1; the D gene is possibly TRDD2 (6 bases). Per germline, CDR1 TSWWSYY and CDR2 QGS. V lost 6 bases and J 0 bases, leaving 26 bases between the germline ends. The CDR3 has 19 residues. The CDR3 bases are TGTGCTCTTGGCCAACTTCCTCCAGGGACCCTTTTGTACACCGATAAACTCATCTTT. Protein: CALGQLPPGTLLYTDKLIF.

The chain carries TRDV1 and TRDJ1; 13 bases are shared with TRDD3. CDR1 is TSWWSYY and CDR2 is QGS in the germline V gene. The CDR3 loop spans 23 amino acids. The V segment lost 2 bases and the J segment 1 base; nucleotides outside the gene matches: 22. The CDR3 DNA reads as TGTGCTCTTGGGGAAAATTCCCGTTCCGTACTGGGGGATACGCCACGGGTCACCGATAAACTCATCTTT. The encoded protein is CALGENSRSVLGDTPRVTDKLIF.

This clone counts as medium-sized. The chain has TRDV1 and TRDJ1, with TRDD3 matching 7 bases. CDR1 and CDR2 (germline): TSWWSYY, QGS. V dropped 3 bases and J dropped 10; count of bases not matched to a gene: 8. The CDR3 has 13 residues. As DNA, the CDR3 is TGTGCTCTTGGGGAGTGGGGGACCAGACGACTCATCTTT. It is translated as CALGEWGTRRLIF.

This rearrangement joins TRAV29/DV5 to TRDJ1, with D perhaps being TRDD2 or TRDD3 (7 bases each). Germline assignment: CDR1 NSMFDY and CDR2 ISSIKDK. The V end was cut by 1 base, the J end by 0 bases, with 28 bases between. The CDR3 sequence is 20 residues long. CDR3 in DNA: TGTGCAGCAAGCCTTTCCTACCTTCGCTCTGGGGGCCCCTACACCGATAAACTCATCTTT. Translating it yields CAASLSYLRSGGPYTDKLIF.

This rearrangement joins TRDV1 to TRDJ1; D tentatively reads TRDD2 or TRDD3 (8 bases each). Looked up from germline, CDR1 is TSWWSYY and CDR2 is QGS. CDR3 size: 17 residues. V lost 2 bases to trimming and J lost 4 bases, with 20 bases between them. The CDR3 sequence is CALGEGFLPGIRDKLIF. CDR3 sequence (DNA): TGTGCTCTTGGGGAAGGCTTCCTACCTGGGATACGCGATAAACTCATCTTT.

The rearrangement joins TRDV1 to TRDJ1; the match to TRDD3 covers 11 bases. The CDR3 runs 21 residues. The trim removed 4 bases at V and 2 bases at J, leaving 21 bases unmatched. The germline CDR1 and CDR2 sequences are TSWWSYY and QGS. The CDR3 DNA follows: TGTGCTCTTGGGGGACCCCCTTTTAGTGGGGGATACGCGATCGGGACCGATAAACTCATCTTT. Amino acids: CALGGPPFSGGYAIGTDKLIF.

This sequence joins TRDV1 and TRDJ1; TRDD3 agrees at 7 bases. Germline V lookup: CDR1 TSWWSYY, CDR2 QGS. This CDR3 has 24 residues. Trimming at V came to 0 bases and at J to 3 bases, leaving 31 bases not matched to a gene. CDR3 in DNA: TGTGCTCTTGGGGAACTCCCTTCTTCCCCACGTAGAGTCCCGGGGATAAGCTACGCCGATAAACTCATCTTT. Its translation: CALGELPSSPRRVPGISYADKLIF.

The chain joins TRAV29/DV5 to TRDJ1; 10 bases map to TRDD3. V was pared by 0 bases and J by 0 bases, with 8 bases of the junction left unmatched. The CDR3 loop spans 17 amino acids. CDR1 is NSMFDY, CDR2 ISSIKDK, per germline. In DNA, the CDR3 is TGTGCAGCAAGCGCCTGGGGGATAAGATATAACACCGATAAACTCATCTTT. Encoded protein: CAASAWGIRYNTDKLIF.

In its sample, this clone ranks as medium-sized (0.01 to 0.1%). The J gene is TRDJ1, the V gene TRDV1; D uncertain. Germline loops: CDR1 TSWWSYY, CDR2 QGS. V lost 1 base, J lost 2 bases, and 14 bases lay in between. The CDR3 is made up of 16 amino acids. This CDR3 reads CALGERLTLATDKLIF. The CDR3 DNA reads as TGTGCTCTTGGGGAACGATTGACCCTGGCTACCGATAAACTCATCTTT.

By sample share, this clone is medium-sized. V gene TRDV1 combines with J gene TRDJ1; no firm D call. The CDR3 has 17 amino acids. Germline V gene lookup returns CDR1 TSWWSYY and CDR2 QGS. The V gene lost 1 base and the J gene lost 2 bases, with 17 bases spanning the gap. The CDR3 loop reads CALGEQWLSAPTDKLIF. CDR3 DNA sequence: TGTGCTCTTGGGGAACAGTGGCTATCGGCCCCAACCGATAAACTCATCTTT.

V gene TRDV1 combines with J gene TRDJ1, with TRDD3 matching over 10 bases. There are 21 residues in the CDR3. Losses at the gene ends were 5 bases for V and 0 bases for J; bases not matched to a gene: 21. Germline assignment: CDR1 TSWWSYY and CDR2 QGS. This CDR3 is CALGTRPTGGFDPRYTDKLIF. Here the CDR3 DNA reads TGTGCTCTTGGGACTCGGCCTACTGGGGGATTTGATCCACGTTACACCGATAAACTCATCTTT.

By its share, this clone is medium-sized. The chain has TRDV1 and TRDJ1; possible D gene TRDD2, 5 bases. The CDR3 extends over 20 amino acids. The V gene lost 5 bases and the J gene lost 1 base, with 29 bases spanning the gap. Germline V gene sequence: CDR1 TSWWSYY, CDR2 QGS. Written as DNA, the CDR3 is TGTGCTCTTGGGCCATTCCTGTTCGACCTCGGCGGGCCTCTCACCGATAAACTCATCTTT. Translation: CALGPFLFDLGGPLTDKLIF.

The chain joins TRDV1 to TRDJ1; D gene uncertain. V gave up 2 bases and J gave up 2 bases, with 30 bases separating them. Per the germline V gene, CDR1 is TSWWSYY and CDR2 is QGS. The CDR3 is 21 residues long. The CDR3 DNA sequence: TGTGCTCTTGGGGAAAGTATTTCTCCCCCATCCTGGAGCCTAGTAACCGATAAACTCATCTTT. It codes for CALGESISPPSWSLVTDKLIF.

There are a few counts of this clone. The gene calls are TRDV1 and TRDJ1; D not certain. In germline, CDR1 is TSWWSYY, CDR2 QGS. The CDR3 has 10 residues. Trimming took 3 bases from V and 5 from J, leaving 1 base between them. CDR3 bases: TGTGCTCTTGGGGAGGATAAACTCATCTTT. Amino acids: CALGEDKLIF.

In its sample, this clone was seen a few times. The genes are TRDV1 and TRDJ1; 11 bases align to TRDD3. The CDR3 contains 18 residues. The germline CDR1 and CDR2 sequences are TSWWSYY and QGS. Trimming cost V 8 bases and J 8 bases; bases outside gene matches: 22. CDR3 protein: CALFLPQSRLGDIGKLIF. The CDR3 DNA is TGTGCTCTTTTCCTCCCCCAGAGTCGACTGGGGGATATCGGGAAACTCATCTTT.

The chain carries TRDV1 and TRDJ1, with 11 bases fitting TRDD3. CDR3 length: 22 residues. Germline CDR1 and CDR2: TSWWSYY and QGS. V was clipped by 1 base and J by 6 bases; unmatched bases: 25. CDR3 sequence (DNA): TGTGCTCTTGGGGAACCCCCTTCCATACTGGGGGATAGACCTCGTGAGTGGCATAAACTCATCTTT. As protein: CALGEPPSILGDRPREWHKLIF.

In its sample, this clone is medium-sized. J is TRDJ1 and V is TRDV1; 10 bases are shared with TRDD3. CDR1 and CDR2 from the germline V gene are TSWWSYY and QGS. V lost 3 bases to trimming and J lost 1 base; unmatched junction nucleotides: 26. This CDR3 region has 23 residues. CDR3 amino acids: CALGEFRFTTGGFPISSTDKLIF. The DNA for the CDR3 is TGTGCTCTTGGGGAGTTTCGTTTTACCACTGGGGGATTCCCCATATCAAGCACCGATAAACTCATCTTT.